These 20 T cell receptor beta chains originate from one sample sequenced in a study of regulatory dendritic cells for organ transplantation. Sequencing was performed with immunoSEQ multiplex PCR; in TCRdb, only in-frame clones are kept and a portion is missing. The repertoire consists of approximately 10,000 clones, with roughly 82% occurring once and the leading ten covering 2.6%. CFSE-labeled sorted T cells met regulatory or mature dendritic cells for five to six days. These receptors are not linked to any known antigen. Sequencing used memory CD4+ T cells from blood cultured with regulatory dendritic cells. Subset: CD45RO+ memory T cells. The receptors originated from a human donor in good health.

This chain uses TRBV5-1 with TRBJ2-7; possible D gene TRBD1, 6 bases. Per the germline V gene, CDR1 is SGHRS and CDR2 is YFSETQ. V lost 2 bases and J 3 bases, leaving 12 bases between the germline ends. The CDR3 consists of 14 residues. CDR3 DNA sequence: TGCGCCAGCAGCTTTGGGGACACCGACTACGAGCAGTACTTC. As protein: CASSFGDTDYEQYF. Filled out from reference TRBV5-1 and TRBJ2-7, the complete variable domain reads KAGVTQTPRYLIKTRGQQVTLSCSPISGHRSVSWYQQTPGQGLQFLFEYFSETQRNKGNFPGRFSGRQFSNSRSEMNVSTLELGDSALYLCASSFGDTDYEQYFGPGTRLTVT.

The chain recombines TRBV12-5 with TRBJ1-5, with TRBD1 identical over 7 bases. The junction had 1 base not matched to a gene; V was cut back by 1 base and J by 4 bases. The CDR3 runs to 14 residues. Looked up from germline, CDR1 is LGHNT and CDR2 is FRNRAP. The CDR3 nucleotides read TGTGCTAGTGGTTTGGACAGGGGTAATCAGCCCCAGCATTTT. The encoded protein is CASGLDRGNQPQHF.

V and J are TRBV4-3 and TRBJ2-1, with TRBD2 matching 7 bases. This CDR3 is 17 amino acids long. The germline V gene has CDR1 LGHNA and CDR2 YSLEER. The V and J ends lost 1 base and 2 bases, in that order; junction bases with no gene match: 8. The CDR3 DNA reads as TGCGCCAGCAGCCAAGTCGGTACCGGGGGGACCTACAATGAGCAGTTCTTC. Translated: CASSQVGTGGTYNEQFF.

This clone was detected only a few times. The CDR3 DNA is TGTGCCAGCAGGACCGGGACAGGGGCAACTAATGAAAAACTGTTTTTT. It encodes CASRTGTGATNEKLFF. J is TRBJ1-4 and V is TRBV6-6; 10 positions agree with TRBD1. V was pared by 6 bases and J by 0 bases, with 4 bases of the junction left unmatched. Germline V gene lookup returns CDR1 MNHNY and CDR2 SVGAGI (reference sequence). The CDR3 runs 16 residues.

The chain has TRBV2 and TRBJ1-5; D possibly corresponds to TRBD1 (6 bases). From germline, CDR1 is SNHLY and CDR2 FYNNEI. The CDR3 extends over 14 amino acids. V dropped 6 bases and J dropped 8 bases, with 17 bases sitting between them. The CDR3 DNA follows: TGTGCCAGCAGGAATCAGGGGATAATTAAGCCCCAGCATTTT. It yields the protein CASRNQGIIKPQHF.

This rearrangement joins TRBV10-3 to TRBJ2-3; 12 bases match TRBD1. Trimming removed 2 bases from V and 5 bases from J; junction bases left unmatched: 8. The CDR3 has 17 residues. CDR1 ENHRY and CDR2 SYGVKD come from the germline V gene. The DNA of the CDR3 is TGTGCCATCAGTGAGACCGGGACAGGGGGCGGGAAAGATACGCAGTATTTT. Translation gives CAISETGTGGGKDTQYF.

The rearrangement joins TRBV7-2 to TRBJ2-1, with 16 nucleotides matching TRBD2. Trimming cost V 0 bases and J 12 bases; bases outside gene matches: 5. The CDR3 loop spans 16 amino acids. The germline V gene has CDR1 SGHTA and CDR2 FQGNSA. The DNA for the CDR3 is TGTGCCAGCAGCTTAGCCGGGACTAGCGGGGGGGCCGCGCAGTTCTTC. This encodes CASSLAGTSGGAAQFF. Looking up the rest from reference TRBV7-2 and TRBJ2-1 gives the full variable domain: GAGVSQSPSNKVTEKGKDVELRCDPISGHTALYWYRQSLGQGLEFLIYFQGNSAPDKSGLPSDRFSAERTGGSVSTLTIQRTQQEDSAVYLCASSLAGTSGGAAQFFGPGTRLTVL.

V gene TRBV7-2 combines with J gene TRBJ2-3; D not resolved. The CDR3 extends over 16 amino acids. The ends were cut back, 1 base at V and 4 bases at J, with 15 bases in the middle. Germline V lookup: CDR1 SGHTA, CDR2 FQGNSA. CDR3 sequence (DNA): TGTGCCAGCAGCTTAGGGGCAGTGTCTGGCTCAGATACGCAGTATTTT. Its translation is CASSLGAVSGSDTQYF.

This clone was seen a handful of times. The rearrangement links TRBV2 to TRBJ1-6; 9 bases match TRBD1. After removal of 7 bases from V and 5 bases from J, the junction contained 9 bases not matched to a gene. From germline, CDR1 is SNHLY and CDR2 FYNNEI. The length of the CDR3 is 16 residues. CDR3 sequence: CASKVQGAGNNSPLHF. The CDR3 DNA reads as TGTGCCAGCAAAGTACAGGGGGCAGGGAATAATTCACCCCTCCACTTT. The full variable domain, rest sourced from reference TRBV2 and TRBJ1-6, is EPEVTQTPSHQVTQMGQEVILRCVPISNHLYFYWYRQILGQKVEFLVSFYNNEISEKSEIFDDQFSVERPDGSNFTLKIRSTKLEDSAMYFCASKVQGAGNNSPLHFGNGTRLTVT.

This CDR3 reads CASSVLPGQGHGYTF. The CDR3 region has the DNA TGCGCCAGCAGCGTGCTACCGGGACAGGGCCATGGCTACACCTTC. The chain carries TRBV5-1 and TRBJ1-2; TRBD1 matches at 9 bases. CDR3 length: 15 residues. V shed 4 bases, J shed 6 bases, and the junction held 10 bases outside the gene matches. In germline, CDR1 is SGHRS, CDR2 YFSETQ.

The rearrangement joins TRBV5-4 to TRBJ1-3, with 7 bases matching TRBD1. Germline CDR1 reads SGHNT; CDR2 reads YYREEE (reference sequence). The V and J ends lost 4 bases and 4 bases, in that order; junction bases with no gene match: 11. CDR3 length equals 16 residues. The CDR3: CASSDDRELAGNTIYF. CDR3 bases: TGTGCCAGCAGCGACGACAGGGAGTTGGCCGGAAACACCATATATTTT.

The chain recombines TRBV4-3 with TRBJ2-7, with 10 bases fitting TRBD2. J lost 7 bases, V lost 0 bases, and 15 bases had no gene match. CDR1 LGHNA and CDR2 YSLEER come from the germline V gene. The CDR3 loop spans 18 amino acids. CDR3 nucleotide sequence: TGCGCCAGCAGCCAAGAAGCCCCACGAGCGGGGGGGCCGGGTGAGCAGTACTTC. As protein: CASSQEAPRAGGPGEQYF.

The chain carries TRBV6-1 and TRBJ1-4; 7 bases are a match to TRBD1. This CDR3 region has 14 residues. Trimming took 6 bases from V and 0 from J; bases not matched to a gene: 1. Looked up from germline, CDR1 is MNHNS and CDR2 is SASEGT. CDR3 bases: TGTGCCAGCAGGGGGACAGCAACTAATGAAAAACTGTTTTTT. It is translated as CASRGTATNEKLFF.

This clone has just a few counts. The chain uses TRBV6-6 and TRBJ1-4, with D perhaps matching TRBD1 (5 bases). The ends were cut back, 6 bases at V and 7 bases at J, with 15 bases in the middle. Germline CDR1 is MNHNY and CDR2 is SVGAGI (reference sequence). This CDR3 is built from 14 residues. The CDR3 sequence: CASRGGGAGEKLFF. In DNA, the CDR3 is TGTGCCAGCAGGGGAGGAGGGGCGGGTGAAAAACTGTTTTTT.

The chain is built from TRBV19 and TRBJ1-6; no definite D call. Germline lookup yields CDR1 LNHDA and CDR2 SQIVND (reference sequence). This CDR3 comprises 18 residues. Trimming pared 3 bases from V and 7 bases from J, leaving 22 bases between. CDR3 sequence reads: CASSIGWSGGRGNSPLHF. CDR3 nucleotide sequence: TGTGCCAGTAGTATCGGATGGTCAGGAGGGCGCGGGAATTCACCCCTCCACTTT.

V and J are TRBV5-6 and TRBJ1-1; a possible D gene is TRBD1 (6 bases). The CDR3 is 14 amino acids. Trimming pared 3 bases from V and 1 base from J, leaving 10 bases between. CDR1 SGHDT and CDR2 YYEEEE come from the germline V gene. CDR3: CASSSRQANTEAFF. In DNA, the CDR3 is TGTGCCAGCAGCTCCAGACAGGCGAACACTGAAGCTTTCTTT.

The chain carries TRBV7-2 and TRBJ2-7, with TRBD2 matching over 7 bases. Germline loops: CDR1 SGHTA, CDR2 FQGNSA. CDR3 size: 15 residues. V trimming: 6 bases; J trimming: 2 bases; junction bases outside the gene matches: 10. The CDR3 loop reads CASRLQGAGAYEQYF. The CDR3 DNA is TGTGCCAGCAGGCTTCAAGGGGCGGGGGCCTACGAGCAGTACTTC.

The chain combines TRBV12-5 with TRBJ2-5; tentatively, D is TRBD1 (5 bases). The CDR3 loop spans 13 amino acids. Germline V gene data show CDR1 as LGHNT and CDR2 as FRNRAP. The V gene lost 7 bases and the J gene lost 4 bases, with 13 bases spanning the gap. The CDR3 nucleotides read TGTGCTAGTGAGGCAGGGTGGGCAGAGACCCAGTACTTC. It codes for CASEAGWAETQYF.

The chain is built from TRBV4-1 and TRBJ1-1, with D possibly being TRBD1 (5 bases). This CDR3 region has 13 residues. V lost 1 base and J lost 4, with 7 bases in between. Per the germline V gene, CDR1 is MGHRA and CDR2 is YSYEKL. The CDR3: CASSQGQGTEAFF. For the CDR3, the DNA is TGCGCCAGCAGCCAAGGTCAGGGCACTGAAGCTTTCTTT.

This clone was detected a few times. This chain uses TRBV4-3 with TRBJ1-1; D gene unclear. Germline lookup yields CDR1 LGHNA and CDR2 YSLEER. The CDR3 contains 16 residues. Between the trimmed V and J ends, which lost 3 bases and 1 base, there was a span of 15 bases. Here the CDR3 reads CASSHWGSGSNTEAFF. The CDR3 DNA reads as TGCGCCAGCAGCCATTGGGGATCGGGGTCGAACACTGAAGCTTTCTTT.